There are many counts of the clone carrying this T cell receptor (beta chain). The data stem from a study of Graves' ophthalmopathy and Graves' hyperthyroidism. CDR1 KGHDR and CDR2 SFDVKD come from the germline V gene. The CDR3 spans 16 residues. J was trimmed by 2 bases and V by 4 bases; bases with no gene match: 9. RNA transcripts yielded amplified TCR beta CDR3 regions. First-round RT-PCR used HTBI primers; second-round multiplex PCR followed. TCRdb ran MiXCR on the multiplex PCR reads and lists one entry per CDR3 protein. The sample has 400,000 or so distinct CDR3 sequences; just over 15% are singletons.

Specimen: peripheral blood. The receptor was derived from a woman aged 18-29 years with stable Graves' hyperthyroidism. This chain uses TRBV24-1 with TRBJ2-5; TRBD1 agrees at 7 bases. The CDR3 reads CATSEGTETRQETQYF. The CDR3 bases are TGTGCCACCAGTGAGGGGACAGAAACCAGACAAGAGACCCAGTACTTC.